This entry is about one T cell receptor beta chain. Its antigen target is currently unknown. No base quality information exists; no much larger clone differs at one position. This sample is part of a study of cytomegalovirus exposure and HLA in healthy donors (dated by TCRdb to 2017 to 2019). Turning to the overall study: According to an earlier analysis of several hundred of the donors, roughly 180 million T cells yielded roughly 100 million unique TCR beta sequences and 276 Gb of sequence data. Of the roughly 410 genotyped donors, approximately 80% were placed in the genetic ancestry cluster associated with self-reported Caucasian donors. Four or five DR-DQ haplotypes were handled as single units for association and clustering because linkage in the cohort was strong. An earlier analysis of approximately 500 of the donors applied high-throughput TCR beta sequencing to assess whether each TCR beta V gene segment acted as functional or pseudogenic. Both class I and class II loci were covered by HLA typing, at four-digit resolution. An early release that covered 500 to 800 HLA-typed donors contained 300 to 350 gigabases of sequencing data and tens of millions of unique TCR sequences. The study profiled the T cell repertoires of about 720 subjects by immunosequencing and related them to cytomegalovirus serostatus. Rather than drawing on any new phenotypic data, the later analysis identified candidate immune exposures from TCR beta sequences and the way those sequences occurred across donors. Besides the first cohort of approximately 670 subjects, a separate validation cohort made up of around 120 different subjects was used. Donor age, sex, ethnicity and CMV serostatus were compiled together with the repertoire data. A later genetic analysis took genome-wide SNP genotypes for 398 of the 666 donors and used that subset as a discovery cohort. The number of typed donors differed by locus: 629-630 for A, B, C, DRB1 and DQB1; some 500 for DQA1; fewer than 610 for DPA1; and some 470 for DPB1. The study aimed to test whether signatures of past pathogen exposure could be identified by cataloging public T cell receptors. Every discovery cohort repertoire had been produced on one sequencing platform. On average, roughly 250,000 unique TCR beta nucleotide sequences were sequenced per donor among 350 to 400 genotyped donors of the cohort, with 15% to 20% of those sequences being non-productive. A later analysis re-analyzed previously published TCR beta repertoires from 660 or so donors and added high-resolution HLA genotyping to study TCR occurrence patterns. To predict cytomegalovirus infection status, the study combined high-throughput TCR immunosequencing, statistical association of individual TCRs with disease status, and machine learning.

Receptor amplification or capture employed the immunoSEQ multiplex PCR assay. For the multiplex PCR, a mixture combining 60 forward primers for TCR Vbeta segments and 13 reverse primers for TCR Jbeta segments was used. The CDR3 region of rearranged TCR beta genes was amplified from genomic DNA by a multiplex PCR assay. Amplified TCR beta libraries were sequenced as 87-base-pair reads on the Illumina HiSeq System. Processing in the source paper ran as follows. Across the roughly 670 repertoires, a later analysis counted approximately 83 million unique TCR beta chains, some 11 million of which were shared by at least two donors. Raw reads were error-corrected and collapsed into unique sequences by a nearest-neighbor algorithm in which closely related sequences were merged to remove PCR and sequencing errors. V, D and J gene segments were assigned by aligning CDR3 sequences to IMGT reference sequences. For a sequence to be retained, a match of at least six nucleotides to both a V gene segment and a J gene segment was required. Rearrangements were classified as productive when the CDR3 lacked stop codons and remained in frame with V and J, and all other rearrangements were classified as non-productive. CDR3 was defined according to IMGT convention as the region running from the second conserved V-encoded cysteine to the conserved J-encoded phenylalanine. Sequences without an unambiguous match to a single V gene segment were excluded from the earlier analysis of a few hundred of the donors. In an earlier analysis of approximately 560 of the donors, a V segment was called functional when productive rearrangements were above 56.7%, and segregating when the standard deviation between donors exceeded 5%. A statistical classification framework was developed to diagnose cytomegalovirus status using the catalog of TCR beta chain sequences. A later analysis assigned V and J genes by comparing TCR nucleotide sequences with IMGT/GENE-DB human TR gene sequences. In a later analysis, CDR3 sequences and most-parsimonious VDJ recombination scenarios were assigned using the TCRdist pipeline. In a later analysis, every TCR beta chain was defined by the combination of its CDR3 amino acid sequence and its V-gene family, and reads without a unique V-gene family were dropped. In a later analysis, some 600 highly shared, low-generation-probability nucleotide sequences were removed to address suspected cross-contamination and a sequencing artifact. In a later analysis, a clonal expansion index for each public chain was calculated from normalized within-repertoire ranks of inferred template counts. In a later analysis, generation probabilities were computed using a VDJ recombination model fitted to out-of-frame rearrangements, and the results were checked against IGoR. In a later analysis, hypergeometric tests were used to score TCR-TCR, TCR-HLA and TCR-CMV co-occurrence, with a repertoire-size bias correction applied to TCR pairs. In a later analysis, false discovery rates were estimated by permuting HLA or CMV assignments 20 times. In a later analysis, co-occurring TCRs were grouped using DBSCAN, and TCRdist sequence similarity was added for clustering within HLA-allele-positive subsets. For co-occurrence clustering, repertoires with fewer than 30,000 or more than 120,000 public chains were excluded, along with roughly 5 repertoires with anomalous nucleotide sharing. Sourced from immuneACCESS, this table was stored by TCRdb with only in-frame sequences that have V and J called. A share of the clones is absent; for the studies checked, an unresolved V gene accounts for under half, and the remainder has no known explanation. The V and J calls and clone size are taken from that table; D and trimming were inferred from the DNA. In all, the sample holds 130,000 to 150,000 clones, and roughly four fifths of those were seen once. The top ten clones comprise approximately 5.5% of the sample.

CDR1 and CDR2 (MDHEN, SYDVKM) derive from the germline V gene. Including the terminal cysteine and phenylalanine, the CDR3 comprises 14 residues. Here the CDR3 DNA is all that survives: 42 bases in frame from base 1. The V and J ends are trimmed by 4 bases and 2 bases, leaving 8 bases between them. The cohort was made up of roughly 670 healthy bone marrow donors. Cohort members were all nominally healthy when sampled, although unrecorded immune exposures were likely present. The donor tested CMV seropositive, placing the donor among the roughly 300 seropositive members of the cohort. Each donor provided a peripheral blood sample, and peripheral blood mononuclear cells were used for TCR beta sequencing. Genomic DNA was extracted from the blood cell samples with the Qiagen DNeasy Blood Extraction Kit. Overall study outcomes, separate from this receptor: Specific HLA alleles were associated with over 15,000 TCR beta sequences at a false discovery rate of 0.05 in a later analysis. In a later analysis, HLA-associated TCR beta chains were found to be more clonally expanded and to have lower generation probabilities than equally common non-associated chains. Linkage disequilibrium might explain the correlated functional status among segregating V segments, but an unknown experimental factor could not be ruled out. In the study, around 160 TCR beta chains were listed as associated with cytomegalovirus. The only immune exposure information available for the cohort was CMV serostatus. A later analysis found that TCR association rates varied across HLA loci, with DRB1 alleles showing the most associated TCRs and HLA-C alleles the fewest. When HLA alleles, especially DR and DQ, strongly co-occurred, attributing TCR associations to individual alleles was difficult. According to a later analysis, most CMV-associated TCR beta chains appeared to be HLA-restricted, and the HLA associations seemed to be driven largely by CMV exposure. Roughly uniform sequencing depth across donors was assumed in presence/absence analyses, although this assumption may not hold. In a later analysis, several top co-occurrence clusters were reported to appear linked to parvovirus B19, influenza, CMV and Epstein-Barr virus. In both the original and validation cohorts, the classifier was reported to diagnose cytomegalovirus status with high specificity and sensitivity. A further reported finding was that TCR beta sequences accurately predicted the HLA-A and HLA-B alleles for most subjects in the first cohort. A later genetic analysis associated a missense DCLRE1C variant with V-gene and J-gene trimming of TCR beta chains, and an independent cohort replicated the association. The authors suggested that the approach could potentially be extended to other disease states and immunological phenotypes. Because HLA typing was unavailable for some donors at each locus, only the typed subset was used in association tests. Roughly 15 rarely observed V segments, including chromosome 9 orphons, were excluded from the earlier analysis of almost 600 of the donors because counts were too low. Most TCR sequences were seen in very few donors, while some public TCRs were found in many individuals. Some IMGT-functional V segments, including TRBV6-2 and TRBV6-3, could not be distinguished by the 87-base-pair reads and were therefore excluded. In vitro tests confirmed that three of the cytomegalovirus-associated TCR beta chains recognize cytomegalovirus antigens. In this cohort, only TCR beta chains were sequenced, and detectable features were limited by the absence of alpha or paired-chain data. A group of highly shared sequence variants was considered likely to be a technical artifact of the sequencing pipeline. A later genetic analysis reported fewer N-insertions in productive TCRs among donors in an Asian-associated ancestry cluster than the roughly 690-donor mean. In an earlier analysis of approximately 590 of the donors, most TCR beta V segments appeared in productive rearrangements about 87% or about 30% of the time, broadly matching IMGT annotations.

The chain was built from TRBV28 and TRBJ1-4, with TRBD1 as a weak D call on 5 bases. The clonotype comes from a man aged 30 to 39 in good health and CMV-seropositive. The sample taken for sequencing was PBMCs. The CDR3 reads CASSSTATNEKLFF. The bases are TGTGCCAGCAGTTCGACAGCGACTAATGAAAAACTGTTTTTT.